Reported below is one TCR beta chain. Its antigen has not been determined. It has no much larger one-base neighbor in the sample; base qualities were not kept. This sample was taken from a study of PD-1 blockade in classical Hodgkin lymphoma (dated by TCRdb to 2020 to 2021). In terms of the full investigation: Nivolumab dosing was 3 mg/kg intravenously every 2 weeks, continuing until either disease progression or unacceptable toxicity. The study used CyTOF and TCR beta sequencing to define a peripheral blood immune signature of response to PD-1 blockade in classical Hodgkin lymphoma.

Including cysteine and phenylalanine, the CDR3 has 13 amino acids. Only the CDR3 DNA stays, 39 bases, in frame from base 1. Trimming costs V 10 bases and J 1 base, and their ends lie 14 bases apart. In the germline V gene (reference sequence), CDR1 corresponds to MNHEY and CDR2 to SMNVEV. Broader findings and caveats from the paper: The study was restricted to a single clinical trial cohort, and the causes of repertoire differences, possibly disease activity or prior therapy, were left undefined. A significant rise by C4D1 was seen in CD4+ but not CD8+ TCR diversity (p=0.0027 vs p=0.16), with the rise being most apparent in complete responders (p=0.02). Lower diversity was observed in patients in whom nivolumab was started less than 1 year after ASCT, and these patients were excluded from later analyses so that confounding by immune reconstitution would be avoided. Baseline diversity similar to that of newly diagnosed patients was observed in trial patients achieving complete response, whereas significantly lower diversity was observed in partial responders and progressors. Newly diagnosed patients were reported to have lower baseline TCR diversity than healthy donors, and relapsed/refractory patients were reported to have lower baseline TCR diversity still.

Read against the paper, the sample's time point label means: cycle 1 day 1 (C1D1), immediately before nivolumab initiation. All trial patients had relapsed after autologous stem cell transplantation, with cohorts A, B and C differing in prior brentuximab vedotin exposure. The trial cohort comprised roughly 50 patients with relapsed/refractory classical Hodgkin lymphoma whose best overall responses were complete response, partial response or progressive disease. Single-agent nivolumab was administered to trial patients in the multi-cohort phase II CheckMate 205 trial. An independent review committee assessed best overall response by applying the 2007 International Working Group response criteria. Trial PBMCs were obtained immediately prior to nivolumab initiation (C1D1) and on therapy at cycle 2 day 1 and cycle 4 day 1. After peripheral blood was drawn into 8 mL Vacutainer Cell Preparation Tubes, PBMCs were isolated by centrifugation and then cryopreserved.

Genomic DNA was isolated using the Qiagen DNeasy kit from unsorted PBMCs as well as from negatively selected CD4+ and CD8+ fractions. Amplification of TCR beta CDR3 regions was done by immunoSEQ multiplex PCR with primers that anneal to V and J segments. A synthetic immune receptor repertoire was used to minimize amplification bias, and remaining bias was computationally removed after sequencing. Per the authors' processing: Custom Python scripts were used to quantify repertoire diversity as the Shannon entropy index. Unsorted, CD4+ and CD8+ repertoires were analyzed separately, except in combined analyses where CD4+ and CD8+ sequences were merged in silico. Clonal expansion was defined as at least a 2-fold frequency increase after treatment relative to C1D1, with a pseudocount of 0.5 for undetected baseline clones. Singleton clones were defined as clones with 0 or 1 copy at C1D1, and non-singleton clones were defined as clones with 2 or more copies. Clones expanded in unsorted samples were annotated as CD4+, CD8+ or unknown by matching protein sequences in sorted samples from the same patient. Wilcoxon tests on paired samples were used to test changes in diversity from C1D1 to C4D1. The clones in this table, taken by TCRdb from immuneACCESS, are in-frame only. Not every clone is retained; where verified, under half of the shortfall comes from an unresolved V gene, and the cause of the rest is unknown. V, J and clone size derive from that table, while D and trimming were established from the DNA sequence. This sample gives roughly 41,000 clones in total; roughly 70% of them show up just once. The ten largest clones add up to around 24% of the sample.

The receptor chain draws on TRBV27 and TRBJ2-7; the D gene is perhaps TRBD1, on 5 matching bases. The sample here was peripheral blood mononuclear cells (PBMCs), taken at baseline. This TCR was recovered from a human donor with classical Hodgkin lymphoma. The encoded CDR3 is CATVDRTSYEQYF. The DNA sequence reads TGTGCCACCGTCGATCGGACATCCTACGAGCAGTACTTC.